This T cell receptor beta chain was found in a study of post-analysis software for immune sequencing data. Notes on the study in general: With TRBV5-6, TRBV5-1 and TRBV20-1 included, five TRBV segments were more frequent in patients than in controls. Samples from a shared batch, those prepared together, strongly co-clustered by F measure. A significant reduction in normalized Chao1 diversity was observed in multiple sclerosis patients versus controls.

The count of this clonotype is one. Its antigen is unknown. The authors incorporated unique molecular identifiers into the TCR beta cDNA libraries. T cells, about 0.95 to 10 million of them, yielded roughly 470,000 cDNA molecules. TCRdb reprocessed the PCR reads via MiXCR and lists one record per CDR3 protein. The repertoire holds hundreds of thousands of distinct CDR3 sequences, with 25% to 30% as singletons. Germline values: CDR1 SQVTM, CDR2 ANQGSEA. CDR3 length: 14 amino acids. With V trimmed by 7 bases and J by 5 bases, 9 bases remained unmatched. This receptor was identified in a girl aged 5-17 years with multiple sclerosis. The chain carries TRBV29-1 and TRBJ2-2; 8 nucleotides line up with TRBD1. The sample taken for sequencing was blood. The chain's CDR3 is CSAAGGIGTGELFF. The CDR3 DNA is TGCAGCGCTGCAGGGGGCATAGGGACCGGGGAGCTGTTTTTT.